This T cell receptor beta chain came from a study of blood T cell repertoires in COVID-19 (dated by TCRdb to about 2020). Background for the entire study: Samples covering the acute and convalescent phases of COVID-19 were provided by collaborators in the United States, Italy and Spain. The prospective study material was composed of cDNA or gDNA derived from T cells, B-cell-depleted T cells, or PBMCs. Deeply sampled blood TCRbeta repertoires from subjects exposed to, actively infected with, or recovered from COVID-19 were included in the dataset. A freely available public database, intended as a resource for researchers studying the immune response to SARS-CoV-2, is where the repertoires were released. The samples were drawn from two sources: the first 160 participants of the ongoing ImmuneRACE study, and 1,200 or so subjects contributed by 6 global collaborators. The sample metadata nearly always contained a de-identified subject ID, COVID-19 status, age in years and sex. Where available, HLA class I and class II types were taken from metadata supplied by the sample provider and were not determined by assay-based typing.

Overall study results and their limits: Clinical and demographic metadata were provided uncurated, with the amount varying by source and participant.

On this clone: Its antigen has not been determined. No much larger clonotype is one base removed from it; base qualities were not supplied.

In Seattle, one collaborating source enrolled patients while the infection was active and tracked those patients longitudinally over the course of disease. Whole blood was collected in K2EDTA tubes by collaborating institutions according to the institutions' own protocols. For TCRbeta analysis, collaborators shipped samples as frozen whole blood, isolated PBMCs, or DNA extracted from either of those sample types. In the germline V gene, CDR1 corresponds to KGHDR and CDR2 to SFDVKD. The CDR3 holds 15 amino acids from the cysteine to the phenylalanine. The only DNA kept is the CDR3, 45 bases in frame from the first base. V loses 1 base of germline sequence and J loses 8 bases, and the interval between the two ends is 11 bases. TCRbeta CDR3 regions were amplified from genomic DNA by means of the immunoSEQ Assay, a bias-controlled multiplex PCR. In the paper's pipeline: The number of nucleated cells in each sample was estimated from the amplification of reference gene primers within the assay. To quantify the absolute abundance of each unique TCRbeta CDR3 rearrangement, sequence reads were collapsed and filtered. Productive Simpson clonality was computed per sample as the square root of Simpson's diversity index over productive rearrangements. The clones in this table, taken by TCRdb from immuneACCESS, are in-frame only. Not every clone is retained; where verified, under half of the shortfall comes from an unresolved V gene, and the cause of the rest is unknown. The V and J calls and clone size were taken over from that table, and D and trimming were inferred from the DNA. The sample contains 150,000 to 180,000 clones, approximately 84% of them found a single time. The leading ten clones occupy 8.3% of the sample.

The chain was built from TRBV24-1 and TRBJ1-6, with TRBD1 perhaps the D gene, on 5 matching bases. This TCR derives from a woman in her sixties with COVID-19, enrolled during active disease. The specimen was peripheral blood. The DNA is as follows: TGTGCCACCAGTGATTTAATACAGGCAGATTCACCCCTCCACTTT. It encodes CATSDLIQADSPLHF.